A selection of T cell receptor beta chains follows, all from one sample in a study of response to subunit inactivated influenza vaccine. Via MiXCR, TCRdb re-called the RT-PCR reads, giving one row per CDR3 protein. Of a few hundred thousand distinct CDR3 sequences detected, 21% appear once; the ten largest clones hold approximately 10%. The sample here was PBMCs from blood, taken about 20 months after vaccination. Source of these receptors: a man between 45 and 75 years old who received an inactivated influenza vaccine. Each CDR3 is given with its conserved first and last residue. Each record gives: V gene, clone size, D gene, J gene, CDR3 DNA, CDR3 protein. A D gene is named only where the DNA matches it firmly. Clone size is given for some rows only: seen once, a few or many times, or a class if the clone is expanded.

TRBV12-3/TRBV12-4	.	TRBD1	TRBJ2-1	TGTGCCAGCAGAAAAACCACAGGGGGAATTGGTATTGACAATGAGCAGTTCTTC	CASRKTTGGIGIDNEQFF
TRBV10-3	.	TRBD1	TRBJ1-2	TGTGCCATGGGGACAGGGGGCATCGAGGGCTACACCTTC	CAMGTGGIEGYTF
TRBV6-5	few	.	TRBJ1-1	TGTGCCAGCAGTTTAACAGGGTGGACTGAAGCTTTCTTT	CASSLTGWTEAFF
TRBV20-1	few	.	TRBJ1-2	TGCAGTGCTACGACAGACGGGTATGGCTACACCTTC	CSATTDGYGYTF
TRBV20-1	once	TRBD1	TRBJ2-3	TGCAGTGCTAGACAGGGGGCTGGCGCAGATACGCAGTATTTT	CSARQGAGADTQYF
TRBV20-1	.	.	TRBJ2-1	TGCAGTGCTGGCTGGACAGCCCGCTCCTACAATGAGCAGTTCTTC	CSAGWTARSYNEQFF
TRBV29-1	few	.	TRBJ2-6	TGCAGCGTTTCTACCTCTGGGGCCAACGTCCTGACTTTC	CSVSTSGANVLTF
TRBV4-3	.	TRBD1	TRBJ1-4	TGCGCCAGCAGCCAAGATGTCCCGGGACAGGGGGGTGAAAAACTGTTTTTT	CASSQDVPGQGGEKLFF
TRBV20-1	once	.	TRBJ2-4	TGCAGTGCCCCGGGGGCAGCCAAAAACATTCAGTACTTC	CSAPGAAKNIQYF
TRBV20-1	.	.	TRBJ1-4	TGCAGTGCTAGAGATTTTTTGGGTGGGACGGATGAAAAACTGTTTTTT	CSARDFLGGTDEKLFF
TRBV4-1	few	TRBD1	TRBJ1-4	TGCGCCAGCAGCCAAGGGGGGACAGGGGGCTATGAAAAACTGTTTTTT	CASSQGGTGGYEKLFF
TRBV5-1	.	.	TRBJ2-5	TGCGCCAGCAGCTCCGGACTAAACCAAGAGACCCAGTACTTC	CASSSGLNQETQYF
TRBV10-1	.	.	TRBJ2-3	TGCGCCAGCAGTGTCACGACCGGGGCAGATACGCAGTATTTT	CASSVTTGADTQYF
TRBV19	many	.	TRBJ1-2	TGTGCCAGTAGGCGGAATTCAATGCTTAACTATGGCTACACCTTC	CASRRNSMLNYGYTF
TRBV3-1	few	.	TRBJ2-7	TGTGCCAGCAGCCAAGTGGCAGAAGCCCTTGGGGGTGAGCAGTACTTC	CASSQVAEALGGEQYF
TRBV7-6	.	.	TRBJ1-3	TGTGCCAGCAGCTTAGCGGTGGAACTCTCTGGAAACACCATATATTTT	CASSLAVELSGNTIYF
TRBV20-1	few	.	TRBJ2-1	TGCAGTGCTCCCTCTCGCGGGGGCCGTCTCAACAATGAGCAGTTCTTC	CSAPSRGGRLNNEQFF
TRBV5-5	few	.	TRBJ1-5	TGTGCCAGCAGCCCAGGGTCTGACCAGCCCCAGCATTTT	CASSPGSDQPQHF
TRBV20-1	many	.	TRBJ2-3	TGCAGTGCCACGGCAAGCACAGATACGCAGTATTTT	CSATASTDTQYF
TRBV12-3/TRBV12-4	.	.	TRBJ2-1	TGTGCCAGCAGTTTAGTCCCCCCCCCGTTCTTC	CASSLVPPPFF
TRBV7-2	many	TRBD2	TRBJ2-3	TGTGCCAGCAGCCCCGGACTAGCGGGCTCGGGAGATACGCAGTATTTT	CASSPGLAGSGDTQYF
TRBV4-2	.	TRBD2	TRBJ2-2	TGTGCCAGCAGCCAATTTTTTGGCGGGGGGAACACCGGGGAGCTGTTTTTT	CASSQFFGGGNTGELFF
TRBV20-1	once	TRBD1	TRBJ2-7	TGCAGTGCCCCAGGACAGGGGGTGAGGGAGCAGTACTTC	CSAPGQGVREQYF
TRBV20-1	few	.	TRBJ1-5	TGCAGTGCTAGCGAAAATAGCAATCAGCCCCAGCATTTT	CSASENSNQPQHF
TRBV6-1	.	.	TRBJ2-7	TGTGCCAGCAAACACAACAGGGTGACCTACGAGCAGTACTTC	CASKHNRVTYEQYF
TRBV5-6	.	TRBD2	TRBJ2-5	TGTGCCAGCAGCTTCCTTCGGGAGGGGGGAGCGGAGACCCAGTACTTC	CASSFLREGGAETQYF
TRBV7-2	.	.	TRBJ1-4	TGTGCCAGCAGCTTAGCAGGAGGGCCCCTTGAAAAACTGTTTTTT	CASSLAGGPLEKLFF
TRBV12-3/TRBV12-4	many	.	TRBJ1-3	TGTGCCAGCAGGATGAGCTCTGGAAACACCATATATTTT	CASRMSSGNTIYF
TRBV7-9	.	TRBD2	TRBJ2-1	TGTGCCAGCAGCTTACCCCCAAGACTAGCGGGAGGGAAAAATGAGCAGTTCTTC	CASSLPPRLAGGKNEQFF
TRBV6-1	.	TRBD2	TRBJ2-7	TGTGCCAGCAGTGTCGGGCCTAGCGGGGGGGCCAGGAACGAGCAGTACTTC	CASSVGPSGGARNEQYF
TRBV25-1	many	.	TRBJ1-5	TGTGCCAGCAGAGGGTCTCTGGGGCCCCAGCATTTT	CASRGSLGPQHF
TRBV4-3	.	.	TRBJ2-1	TGCGCCAGCAGCCAAGAATACAGAGCGTCCTACAATGAGCAGTTCTTC	CASSQEYRASYNEQFF
TRBV16	.	TRBD1	TRBJ1-2	TGTGCCAGCAGCCCCAACAGGGGCCATGGCTACACCTTC	CASSPNRGHGYTF
TRBV4-1	.	TRBD2	TRBJ2-1	TGCGCCAGCAGAGGACTAGCGTTGATTCCTACGGAGCAGTTCTTC	CASRGLALIPTEQFF
TRBV29-1	few	.	TRBJ2-3	TGCAGCGGCCAACTAGACGATACGCAGTATTTT	CSGQLDDTQYF
TRBV6-1	many	TRBD2	TRBJ2-5	TGTGCCAGCACAAGCGGGGTTTTAGGAGAGACCCAGTACTTC	CASTSGVLGETQYF
TRBV11-1	few	.	TRBJ2-3	TGTGCCAGCAGCCTGGAGCGAATCGTCGCCCCGGATACGCAGTATTTT	CASSLERIVAPDTQYF
TRBV2	many	.	TRBJ1-4	TGTGCCAGCAGGATAACCCTCAGGGCCGAAAAACTGTTTTTT	CASRITLRAEKLFF
TRBV4-2	few	TRBD2	TRBJ2-3	TGTGCCAGCAGCCAAGTAAGCGGGGGGGCCTCTCATACGCAGTATTTT	CASSQVSGGASHTQYF
TRBV7-9	few	.	TRBJ1-1	TGTGCCAGCAGCTTAGGTAGGATTGAAGCTTTCTTT	CASSLGRIEAFF